The rows below give T cell receptor beta chains drawn from one sample of a study of T-cell memory formation after mild COVID-19. MiXCR was run by TCRdb on the 5' RACE reads, yielding one entry per CDR3 protein. The profile covers about 350,000 distinct CDR3 sequences, with around 15% appearing a single time and 22% taken by the ten largest. Sample: PBMCs or a T cell subset sorted from them (not recorded which). Receptors originate from a man younger than 30 who had mild COVID-19 (a few samples of this study predate the infection). Cell type and time point are not known. Both conserved end residues are part of each CDR3. Each record gives: CDR3 length, V gene, clone size, J gene, D gene, CDR3 protein, CDR3 DNA. D genes are given only for firm matches. Size is omitted from some rows. Given values are once, few, many or a class for expanded clones.

16	TRBV11-3	few	TRBJ2-5	NA	CASSSVGGGLQETQYF	TGTGCCAGCAGCTCCGTGGGGGGGGGCCTCCAAGAGACCCAGTACTTC
15	TRBV29-1	NA	TRBJ2-3	NA	CSSVGGDSSTDTQYF	TGCAGCTCTGTGGGAGGGGACAGTAGCACAGATACGCAGTATTTT
16	TRBV4-1	many	TRBJ2-1	NA	CASSQVPPLGHNEQFF	TGCGCCAGCAGCCAAGTACCTCCCCTTGGGCACAATGAGCAGTTCTTC
14	TRBV20-1	NA	TRBJ1-2	TRBD1	CSANTRQGAYGYTF	TGCAGTGCTAATACAAGACAGGGTGCCTATGGCTACACCTTC
12	TRBV12-3/TRBV12-4	NA	TRBJ2-7	NA	CASSILDYEQYF	TGTGCCAGCAGTATCCTTGACTACGAGCAGTACTTC
13	TRBV3-1	NA	TRBJ1-2	TRBD1	CASSRQGPGDYTF	TGTGCCAGCAGCCGACAGGGGCCTGGGGACTACACCTTC
13	TRBV7-9	NA	TRBJ1-1	NA	CASSQMGNTEAFF	TGTGCCAGCAGCCAGATGGGGAACACTGAAGCTTTCTTT
16	TRBV6-2/TRBV6-3	NA	TRBJ1-2	NA	CASSYSSGYTNYGYTF	TGTGCCAGCAGTTACTCGAGTGGGTACACGAACTATGGCTACACCTTC
15	TRBV2	many	TRBJ2-4	TRBD2	CASSPTSGGRNIQYF	TGTGCCAGCAGTCCGACTAGCGGGGGGCGAAACATTCAGTACTTC
17	TRBV4-3	many	TRBJ1-1	NA	CASSHLKGIGANTEAFF	TGCGCCAGCAGCCATTTGAAGGGGATCGGGGCGAACACTGAAGCTTTCTTT
13	TRBV12-3/TRBV12-4	many	TRBJ2-7	NA	CASSLRGSYEQYF	TGTGCCAGCAGTTTGAGGGGCTCCTACGAGCAGTACTTC
12	TRBV20-1	few	TRBJ1-3	NA	CSARGIGNTIYF	TGCAGTGCTAGAGGGATCGGAAACACCATATATTTT
14	TRBV6-6	NA	TRBJ2-1	NA	CASSYPAGSNEQFF	TGTGCCAGCAGTTACCCCGCAGGATCCAATGAGCAGTTCTTC
14	TRBV18	NA	TRBJ2-7	NA	CASSRVVDSYEQYF	TGTGCCAGCTCACGAGTTGTGGACTCCTACGAGCAGTACTTC
12	TRBV4-3	few	TRBJ2-7	NA	CASSQDRTQQYF	TGCGCCAGCAGCCAAGATCGTACGCAGCAGTACTTC
19	TRBV7-9	NA	TRBJ1-1	TRBD1	CASSPRVTGVVVSNTEAFF	TGTGCCAGCAGCCCTAGGGTGACAGGGGTGGTTGTTTCGAACACTGAAGCTTTCTTT
15	TRBV6-2/TRBV6-3	few	TRBJ2-3	NA	CASSYAYSSTDTQYF	TGTGCCAGCAGTTACGCCTATTCTAGCACAGATACGCAGTATTTT
14	TRBV20-1	NA	TRBJ2-4	TRBD1	CSAPGSGTGDIQYF	TGCAGTGCTCCTGGGAGTGGGACAGGGGACATTCAGTACTTC
15	TRBV12-3/TRBV12-4	NA	TRBJ2-5	NA	CASSIRGGYQETQYF	TGTGCCAGCAGCATTAGAGGGGGGTACCAAGAGACCCAGTACTTC
14	TRBV28	NA	TRBJ1-6	NA	CASSFRLSNSPLHF	TGTGCCAGCAGTTTCCGGCTCTCTAATTCACCCCTCCACTTT
14	TRBV4-1	few	TRBJ2-7	TRBD2	CASSQEGGSYEQYF	TGCGCCAGCAGCCAAGAGGGGGGGTCCTACGAGCAGTACTTC
18	TRBV4-2	few	TRBJ1-5	NA	CASSQTSPTDSGNQPQHF	TGTGCCAGCAGCCAAACCAGCCCTACAGACAGCGGCAATCAGCCCCAGCATTTT
15	TRBV2	many	TRBJ2-2	NA	CASSAPGRNTGELFF	TGTGCCAGCAGTGCTCCGGGACGGAACACCGGGGAGCTGTTTTTT
16	TRBV28	few	TRBJ1-1	NA	CASSFFPRGVNLEAFF	TGTGCCAGCAGTTTTTTCCCTCGGGGGGTGAATTTGGAAGCTTTCTTT
14	TRBV5-6	few	TRBJ2-2	NA	CASSFRGRTGELFF	TGTGCCAGCAGCTTCAGGGGTCGGACCGGGGAGCTGTTTTTT
14	TRBV20-1	few	TRBJ2-5	NA	CSAGGGDFQETQYF	TGCAGTGCTGGAGGGGGGGACTTCCAAGAGACCCAGTACTTC
15	TRBV5-1	NA	TRBJ2-3	TRBD2	CASSDIAGGTDTQYF	TGCGCCAGCAGCGATATAGCGGGGGGGACAGATACGCAGTATTTT
15	TRBV10-3	few	TRBJ2-2	TRBD2	CAISGTSGVPGELFF	TGTGCCATCAGTGGGACTAGCGGGGTTCCCGGGGAGCTGTTTTTT
11	TRBV7-2	NA	TRBJ2-1	NA	CASSFSREQFF	TGTGCCAGCAGCTTTAGCAGGGAGCAGTTCTTC
17	TRBV11-2	few	TRBJ2-3	TRBD2	CASSGGLAGAKQDTQYF	TGTGCCAGCAGCGGGGGACTAGCGGGGGCCAAACAAGATACGCAGTATTTT
14	TRBV3-1	NA	TRBJ2-1	TRBD2	CASAPAGGINEQFF	TGTGCCAGCGCGCCAGCGGGGGGGATCAATGAGCAGTTCTTC